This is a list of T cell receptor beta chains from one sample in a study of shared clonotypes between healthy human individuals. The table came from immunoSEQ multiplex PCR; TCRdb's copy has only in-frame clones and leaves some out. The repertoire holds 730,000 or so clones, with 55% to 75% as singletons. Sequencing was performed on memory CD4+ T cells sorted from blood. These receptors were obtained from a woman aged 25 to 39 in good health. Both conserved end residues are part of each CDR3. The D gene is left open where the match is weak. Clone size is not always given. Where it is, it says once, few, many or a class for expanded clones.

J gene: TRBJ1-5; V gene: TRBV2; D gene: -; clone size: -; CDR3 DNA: TGTGCCAGCAGTGATCAGCCCAATCAGCCCCAGCATTTT; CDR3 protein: CASSDQPNQPQHF
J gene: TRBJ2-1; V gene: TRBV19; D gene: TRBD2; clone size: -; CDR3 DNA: TGTGCCAGTAGTTTGGTAGCGGGAGTGAATGAGCAGTTCTTC; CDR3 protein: CASSLVAGVNEQFF
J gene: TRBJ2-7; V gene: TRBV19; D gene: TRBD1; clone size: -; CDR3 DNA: TGTGCCAGTAGGGGGACAGGGGGCGTCGACGAGCAGTACTTC; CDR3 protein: CASRGTGGVDEQYF
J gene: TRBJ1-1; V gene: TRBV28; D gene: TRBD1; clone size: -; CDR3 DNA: TGTGCCAGCAGCCTCAACAGGGGTCCTGAAGCTTTCTTT; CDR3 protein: CASSLNRGPEAFF
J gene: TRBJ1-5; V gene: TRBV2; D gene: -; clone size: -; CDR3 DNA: TGTGCCAGCAGCCGCAGGGACGGTGGTCAGCCCCAGCATTTT; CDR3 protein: CASSRRDGGQPQHF
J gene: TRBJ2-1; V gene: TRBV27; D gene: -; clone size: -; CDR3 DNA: TGTGCCAGCAGTTTACAGTCGGGGCGGTCGGGCAATGAGCAGTTCTTC; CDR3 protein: CASSLQSGRSGNEQFF
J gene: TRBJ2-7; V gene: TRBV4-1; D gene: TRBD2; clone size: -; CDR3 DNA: TGCGCCAGCAGCCAAGATCAGGCGGGAGGGTTCGTCTCCTACGAGCAGTACTTC; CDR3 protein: CASSQDQAGGFVSYEQYF
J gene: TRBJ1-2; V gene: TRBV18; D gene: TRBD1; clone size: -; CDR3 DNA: TGTGCCAGCTCACAGGGACTGGGACAGAATGGCTACACCTTC; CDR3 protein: CASSQGLGQNGYTF
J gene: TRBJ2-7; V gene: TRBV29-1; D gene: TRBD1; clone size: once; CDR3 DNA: TGCAGCGTGGGACAGGGAAACTACGAGCAGTACTTC; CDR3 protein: CSVGQGNYEQYF
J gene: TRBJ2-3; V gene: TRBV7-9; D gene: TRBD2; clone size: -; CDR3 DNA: TGTGCCAGCAGCTTAGGAGGGAGGGATCGCACAGATACGCAGTATTTT; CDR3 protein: CASSLGGRDRTDTQYF
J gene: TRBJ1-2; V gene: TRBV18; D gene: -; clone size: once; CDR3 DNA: TGTGCCAGCTCACCACCCCAGGGTCTGGGCTATGGCTACACCTTC; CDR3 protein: CASSPPQGLGYGYTF
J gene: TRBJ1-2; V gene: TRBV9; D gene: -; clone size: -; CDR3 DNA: TGTGCCAGCAGCCCATCCATGGCAGGACCCCCATATGGCTACACCTTC; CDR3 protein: CASSPSMAGPPYGYTF
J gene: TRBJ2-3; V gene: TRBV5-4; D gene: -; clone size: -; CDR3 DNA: TGTGCCAGCAGCCCAGCCTTCACAGATACGCAGTATTTT; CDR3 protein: CASSPAFTDTQYF
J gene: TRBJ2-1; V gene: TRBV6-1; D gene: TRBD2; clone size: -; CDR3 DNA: TGTGCCAGCAGTGAAGGGACTAGATCCTACAATGAGCAGTTCTTC; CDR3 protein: CASSEGTRSYNEQFF
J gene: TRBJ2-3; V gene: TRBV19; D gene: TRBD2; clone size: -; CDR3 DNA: TGTGCCAGTAGGAGAGCGGGGCGCGGCACAGATACGCAGTATTTT; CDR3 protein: CASRRAGRGTDTQYF
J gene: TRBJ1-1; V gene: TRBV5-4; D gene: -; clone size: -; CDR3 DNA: TGTGCCAGCAGCTTTGGAAGGAACACTGAAGCTTTCTTT; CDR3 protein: CASSFGRNTEAFF
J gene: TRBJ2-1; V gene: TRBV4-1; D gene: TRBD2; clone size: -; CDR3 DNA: TGCGCCAGCAGCCCCCGCGGAGCGGGAGCCTACAATGAGCAGTTCTTC; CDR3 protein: CASSPRGAGAYNEQFF
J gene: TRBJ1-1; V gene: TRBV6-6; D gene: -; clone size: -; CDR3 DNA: TGTGCCAGCAGTTACCACCCTTTTGGGGCGGGCACTGAAGCTTTCTTT; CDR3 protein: CASSYHPFGAGTEAFF
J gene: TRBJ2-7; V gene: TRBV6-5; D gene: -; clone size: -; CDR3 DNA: TGTGCCAGCAGTTCGTCCAGGGGCTACTCCTACGAGCAGTACTTC; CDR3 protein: CASSSSRGYSYEQYF
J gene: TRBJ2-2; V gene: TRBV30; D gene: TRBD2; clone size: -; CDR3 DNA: TGTGCCTGGACGGGACTAGCGGGAGGAGTCGGGGAGCTGTTTTTT; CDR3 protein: CAWTGLAGGVGELFF
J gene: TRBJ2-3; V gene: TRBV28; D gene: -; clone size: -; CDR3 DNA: TGTGCCAGCAGGACCAGGAAACGTAACACAGATACGCAGTATTTT; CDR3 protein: CASRTRKRNTDTQYF
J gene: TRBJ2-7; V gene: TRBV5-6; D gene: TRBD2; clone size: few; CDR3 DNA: TGTGCCAGCACCCTGGGAGGGGACCCTAGACACGAGCAGTACTTC; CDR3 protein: CASTLGGDPRHEQYF
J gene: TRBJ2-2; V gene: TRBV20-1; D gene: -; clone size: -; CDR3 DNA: TGCAGTGCGTCAAACCCCGGGGAGCTGTTTTTT; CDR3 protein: CSASNPGELFF
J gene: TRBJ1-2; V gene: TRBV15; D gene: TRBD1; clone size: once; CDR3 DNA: TGTGCCACCAGCCCTCCGCCGACGACAGGGTATGGCTACACCTTC; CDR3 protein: CATSPPPTTGYGYTF
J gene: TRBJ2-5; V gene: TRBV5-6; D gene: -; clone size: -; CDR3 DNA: TGTGCCAGCAGCTCCCTGCAGAAAGAGACCCAGTACTTC; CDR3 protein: CASSSLQKETQYF
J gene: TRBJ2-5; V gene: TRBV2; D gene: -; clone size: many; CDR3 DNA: TGTGCCAGCAGTGAAGCGCAAGGGGCCCTAGGCTACTTC; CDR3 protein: CASSEAQGALGYF
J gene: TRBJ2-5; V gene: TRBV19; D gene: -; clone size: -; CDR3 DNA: TGTGCCAGTAGTTACGGGATGAAAGAGACCCAGTACTTC; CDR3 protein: CASSYGMKETQYF